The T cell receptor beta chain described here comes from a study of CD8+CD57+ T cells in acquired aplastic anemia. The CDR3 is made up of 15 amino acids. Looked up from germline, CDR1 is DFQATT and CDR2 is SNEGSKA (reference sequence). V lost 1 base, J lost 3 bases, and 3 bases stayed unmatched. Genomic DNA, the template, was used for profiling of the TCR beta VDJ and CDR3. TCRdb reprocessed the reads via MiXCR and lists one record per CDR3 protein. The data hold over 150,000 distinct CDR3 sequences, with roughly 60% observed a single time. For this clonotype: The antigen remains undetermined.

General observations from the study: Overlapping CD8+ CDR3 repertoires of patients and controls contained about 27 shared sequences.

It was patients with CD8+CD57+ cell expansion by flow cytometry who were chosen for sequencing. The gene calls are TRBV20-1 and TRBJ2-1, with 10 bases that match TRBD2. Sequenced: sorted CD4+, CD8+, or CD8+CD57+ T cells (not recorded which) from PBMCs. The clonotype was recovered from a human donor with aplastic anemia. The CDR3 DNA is TGCAGTGCTAGAGTGTGGACTAGCGGCTACAATGAGCAGTTCTTC. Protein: CSARVWTSGYNEQFF.